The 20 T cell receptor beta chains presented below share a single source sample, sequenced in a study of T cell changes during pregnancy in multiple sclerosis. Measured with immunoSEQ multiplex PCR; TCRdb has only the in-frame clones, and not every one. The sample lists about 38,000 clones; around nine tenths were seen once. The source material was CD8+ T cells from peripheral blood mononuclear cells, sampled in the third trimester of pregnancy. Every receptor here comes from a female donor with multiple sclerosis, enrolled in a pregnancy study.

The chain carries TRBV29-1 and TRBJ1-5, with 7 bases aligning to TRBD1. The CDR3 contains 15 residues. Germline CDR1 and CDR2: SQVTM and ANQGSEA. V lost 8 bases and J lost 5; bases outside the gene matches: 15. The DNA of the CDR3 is TGCAGCCCTGGGGGGTCTGATGACAGGGATCAGCCCCAGCATTTT. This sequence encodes CSPGGSDDRDQPQHF. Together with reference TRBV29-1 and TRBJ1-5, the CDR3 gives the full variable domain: SAVISQKPSRDICQRGTSLTIQCQVDSQVTMMFWYRQQPGQSLTLIATANQGSEATYESGFVIDKFPISRPNLTFSTLTVSNMSPEDSSIYLCSPGGSDDRDQPQHFGDGTRLSIL.

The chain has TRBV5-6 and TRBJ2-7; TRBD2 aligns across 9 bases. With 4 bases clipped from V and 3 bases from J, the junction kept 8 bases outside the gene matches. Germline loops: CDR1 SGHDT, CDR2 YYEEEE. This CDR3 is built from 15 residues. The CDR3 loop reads CASSPGGSGSYEQYF. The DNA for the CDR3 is TGTGCCAGCAGCCCCGGGGGTAGCGGGAGCTACGAGCAGTACTTC.

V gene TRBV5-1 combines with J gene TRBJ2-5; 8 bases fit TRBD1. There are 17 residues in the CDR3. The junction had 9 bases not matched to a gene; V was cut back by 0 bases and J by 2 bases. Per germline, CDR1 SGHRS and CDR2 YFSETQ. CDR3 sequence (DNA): TGCGCCAGCAGCTTGGAGAATATCAGGGGGCCTCAAGAGACCCAGTACTTC. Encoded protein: CASSLENIRGPQETQYF.

Here the CDR3 reads CSVDDLGHEQYF. The CDR3 coding sequence is TGCAGCGTTGACGACCTGGGCCACGAGCAGTACTTC. The V and J genes are TRBV29-1 and TRBJ2-7; unclear D gene. The germline V gene encodes CDR1 SQVTM and CDR2 ANQGSEA. Trimming cost V 3 bases and J 5 bases, with 11 bases left between them. The CDR3 loop spans 12 amino acids.

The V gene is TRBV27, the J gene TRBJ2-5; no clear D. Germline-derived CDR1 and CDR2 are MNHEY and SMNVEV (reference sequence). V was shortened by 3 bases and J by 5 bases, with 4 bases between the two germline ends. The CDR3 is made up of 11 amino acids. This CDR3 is CASSFMETQYF. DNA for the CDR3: TGTGCCAGCAGTTTTATGGAGACCCAGTACTTC.

The CDR3 loop reads CASSLAGTGDGYTF. CDR3 DNA sequence: TGTGCCAGCAGCTTAGCGGGGACAGGGGATGGCTACACCTTC. V and J are TRBV7-9 and TRBJ1-2; TRBD1 matches at 10 bases. The germline CDR1 and CDR2 sequences are SEHNR and FQNEAQ (reference sequence). V shed 0 bases, J shed 6 bases, and the junction held 1 base outside the gene matches. This CDR3 spans 14 amino acids. The whole variable domain, remainder taken from reference TRBV7-9 and TRBJ1-2, is DTGVSQNPRHKITKRGQNVTFRCDPISEHNRLYWYRQTLGQGPEFLTYFQNEAQLEKSRLLSDRFSAERPKGSFSTLEIQRTEQGDSAMYLCASSLAGTGDGYTFGSGTRLTVV.

Here the CDR3 DNA reads TGTGCCAGCAGCCCCAATAGTGGCAGGGCGAACACTGAAGCTTTCTTT. Its translation is CASSPNSGRANTEAFF. The chain is built from TRBV7-3 and TRBJ1-1; tentative D call: TRBD1 (5 bases). Germline V lookup: CDR1 SGHTA, CDR2 FQGTGA. Trimming shortened V by 5 bases and J by 1 base, and 17 bases separated the two germline ends. The CDR3 spans 16 residues.

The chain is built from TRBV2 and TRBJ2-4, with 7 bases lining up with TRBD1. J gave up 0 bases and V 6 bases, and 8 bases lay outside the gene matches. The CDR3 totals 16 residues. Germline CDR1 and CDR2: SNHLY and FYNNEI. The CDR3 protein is CASRNRGVVAKNIQYF. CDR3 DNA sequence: TGTGCCAGCAGAAACAGGGGAGTGGTAGCCAAAAACATTCAGTACTTC.

The CDR3 coding sequence is TGTGCCAGCAGCTTGGCACCTGATGGGGGCGTAAACTATGGCTACACCTTC. This gives the protein CASSLAPDGGVNYGYTF. The chain links TRBV5-4 to TRBJ1-2; a weak D match, TRBD1 (6 bases). Looked up from germline, CDR1 is SGHNT and CDR2 is YYREEE (reference sequence). Trimming pared 0 bases from V and 2 bases from J, leaving 17 bases between. This CDR3 spans 17 amino acids.

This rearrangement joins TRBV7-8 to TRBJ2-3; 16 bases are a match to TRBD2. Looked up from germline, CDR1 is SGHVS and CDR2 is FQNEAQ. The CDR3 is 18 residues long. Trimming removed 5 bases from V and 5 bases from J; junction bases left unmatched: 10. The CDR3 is CASSMGLAGGKLLDTQYF. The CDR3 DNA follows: TGTGCCAGCAGCATGGGACTAGCGGGGGGGAAACTTCTAGATACGCAGTATTTT.

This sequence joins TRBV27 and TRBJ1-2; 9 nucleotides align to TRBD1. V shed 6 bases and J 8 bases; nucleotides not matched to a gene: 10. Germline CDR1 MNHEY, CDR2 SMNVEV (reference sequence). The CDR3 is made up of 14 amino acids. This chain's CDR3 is CASRDPGTGKGYTF. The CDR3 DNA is TGTGCCAGCAGGGATCCGGGGACAGGGAAGGGCTACACCTTC.

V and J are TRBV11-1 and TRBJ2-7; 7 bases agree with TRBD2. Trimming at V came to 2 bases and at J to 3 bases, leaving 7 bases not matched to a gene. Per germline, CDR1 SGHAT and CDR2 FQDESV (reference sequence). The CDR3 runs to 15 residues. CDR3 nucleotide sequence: TGTGCCAGCAGCTTATGGGGGGGAAACCTCTACGAGCAGTACTTC. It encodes CASSLWGGNLYEQYF.

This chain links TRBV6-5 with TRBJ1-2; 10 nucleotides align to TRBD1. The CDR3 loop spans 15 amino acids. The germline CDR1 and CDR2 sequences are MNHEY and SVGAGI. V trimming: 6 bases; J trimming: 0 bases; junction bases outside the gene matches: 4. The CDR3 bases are TGTGCCAGCAGGGGGACAGGGGCCACTAACTATGGCTACACCTTC. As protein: CASRGTGATNYGYTF.

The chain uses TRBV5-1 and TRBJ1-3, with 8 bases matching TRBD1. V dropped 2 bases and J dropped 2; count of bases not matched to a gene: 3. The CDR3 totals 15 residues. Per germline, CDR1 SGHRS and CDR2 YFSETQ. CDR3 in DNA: TGCGCCAGCAGCTTACAGGGGGTTACTGGAAACACCATATATTTT. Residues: CASSLQGVTGNTIYF.

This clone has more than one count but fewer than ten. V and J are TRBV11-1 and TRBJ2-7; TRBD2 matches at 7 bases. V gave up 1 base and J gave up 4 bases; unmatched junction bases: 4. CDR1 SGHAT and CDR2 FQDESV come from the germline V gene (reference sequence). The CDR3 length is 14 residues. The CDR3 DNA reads TGTGCCAGCAGCTTAGAGGCGGGGGAGTACGAGCAGTACTTC. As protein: CASSLEAGEYEQYF.

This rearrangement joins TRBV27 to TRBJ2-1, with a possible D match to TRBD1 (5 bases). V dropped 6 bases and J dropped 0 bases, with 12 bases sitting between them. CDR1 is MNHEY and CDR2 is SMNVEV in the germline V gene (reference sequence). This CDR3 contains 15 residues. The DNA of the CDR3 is TGTGCCAGCAGCCTGACAGCACCCTCCTACAATGAGCAGTTCTTC. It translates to CASSLTAPSYNEQFF.

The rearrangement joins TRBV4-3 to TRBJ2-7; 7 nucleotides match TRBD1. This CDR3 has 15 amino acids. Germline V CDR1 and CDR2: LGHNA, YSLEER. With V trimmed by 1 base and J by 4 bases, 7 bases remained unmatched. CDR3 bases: TGCGCCAGCAGCCAAGCCGGGACAGCTATTTACGAGCAGTACTTC. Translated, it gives CASSQAGTAIYEQYF.

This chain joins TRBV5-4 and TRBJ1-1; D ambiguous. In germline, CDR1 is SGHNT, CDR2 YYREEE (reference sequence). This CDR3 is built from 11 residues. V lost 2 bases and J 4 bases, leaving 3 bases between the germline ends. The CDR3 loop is CASSFGTEAFF. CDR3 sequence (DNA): TGTGCCAGCAGCTTCGGCACTGAAGCTTTCTTT.

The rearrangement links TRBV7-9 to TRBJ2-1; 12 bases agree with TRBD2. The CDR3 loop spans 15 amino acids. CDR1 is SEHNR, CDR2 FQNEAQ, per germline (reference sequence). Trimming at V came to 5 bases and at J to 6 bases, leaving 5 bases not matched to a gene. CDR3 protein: CASSPTSGGPNEQFF. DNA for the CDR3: TGTGCCAGCAGCCCCACTAGCGGGGGGCCCAATGAGCAGTTCTTC. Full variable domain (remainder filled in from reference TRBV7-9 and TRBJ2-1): DTGVSQNPRHKITKRGQNVTFRCDPISEHNRLYWYRQTLGQGPEFLTYFQNEAQLEKSRLLSDRFSAERPKGSFSTLEIQRTEQGDSAMYLCASSPTSGGPNEQFFGPGTRLTVL.

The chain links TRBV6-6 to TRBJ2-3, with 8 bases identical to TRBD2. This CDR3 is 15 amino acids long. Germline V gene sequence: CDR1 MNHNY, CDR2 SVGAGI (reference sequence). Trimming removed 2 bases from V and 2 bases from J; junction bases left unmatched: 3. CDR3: CASSYGGGFTDTQYF. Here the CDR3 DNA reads TGTGCCAGCAGTTACGGCGGGGGGTTCACAGATACGCAGTATTTT.